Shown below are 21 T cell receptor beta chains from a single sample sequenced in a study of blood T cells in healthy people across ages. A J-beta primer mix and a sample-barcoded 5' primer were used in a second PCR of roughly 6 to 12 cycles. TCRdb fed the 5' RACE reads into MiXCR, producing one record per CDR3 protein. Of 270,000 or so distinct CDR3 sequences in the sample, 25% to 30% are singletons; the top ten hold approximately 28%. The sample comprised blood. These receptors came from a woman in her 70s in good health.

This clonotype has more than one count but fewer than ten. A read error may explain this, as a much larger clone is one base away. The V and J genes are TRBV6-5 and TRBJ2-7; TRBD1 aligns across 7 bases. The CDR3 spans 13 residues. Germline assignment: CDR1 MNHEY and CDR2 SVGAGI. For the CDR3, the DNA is TGTGCCGGCAGTGGAGACAGGGACCTCGAGCAGTACTTC. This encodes CAGSGDRDLEQYF.

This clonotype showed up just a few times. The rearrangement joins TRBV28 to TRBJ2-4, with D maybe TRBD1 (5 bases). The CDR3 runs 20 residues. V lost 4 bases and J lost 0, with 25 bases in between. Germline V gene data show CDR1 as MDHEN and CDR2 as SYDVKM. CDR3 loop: CASSSWALGNIREAKNIQYF. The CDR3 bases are TGTGCCAGCAGTTCCTGGGCCTTGGGCAACATCAGGGAAGCCAAAAACATTCAGTACTTC.

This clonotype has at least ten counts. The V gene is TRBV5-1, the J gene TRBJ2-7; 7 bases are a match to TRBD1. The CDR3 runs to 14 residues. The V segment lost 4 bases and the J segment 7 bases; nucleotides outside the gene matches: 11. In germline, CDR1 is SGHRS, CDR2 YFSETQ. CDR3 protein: CASSLLGDSGEQYF. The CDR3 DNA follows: TGCGCCAGCAGCCTTCTAGGGGACAGTGGAGAGCAGTACTTC.

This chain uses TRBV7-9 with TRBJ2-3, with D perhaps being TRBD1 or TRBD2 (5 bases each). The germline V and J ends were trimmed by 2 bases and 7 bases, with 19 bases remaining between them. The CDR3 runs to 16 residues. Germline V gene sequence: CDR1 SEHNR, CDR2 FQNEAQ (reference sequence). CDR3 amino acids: CASSLSRDHLKNTQYF. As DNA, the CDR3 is TGTGCCAGCAGCTTATCTCGGGACCACCTGAAAAATACGCAGTATTTT. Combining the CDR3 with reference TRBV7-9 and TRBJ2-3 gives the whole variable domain DTGVSQNPRHKITKRGQNVTFRCDPISEHNRLYWYRQTLGQGPEFLTYFQNEAQLEKSRLLSDRFSAERPKGSFSTLEIQRTEQGDSAMYLCASSLSRDHLKNTQYFGPGTRLTVL.

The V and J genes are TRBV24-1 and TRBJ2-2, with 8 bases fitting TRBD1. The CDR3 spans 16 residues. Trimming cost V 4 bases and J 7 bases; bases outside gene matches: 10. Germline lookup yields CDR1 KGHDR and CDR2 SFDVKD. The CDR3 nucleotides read TGTGCCACCAGTGACCCCGGGACAGGTACAGGCGGGGAGCTGTTTTTT. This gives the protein CATSDPGTGTGGELFF.

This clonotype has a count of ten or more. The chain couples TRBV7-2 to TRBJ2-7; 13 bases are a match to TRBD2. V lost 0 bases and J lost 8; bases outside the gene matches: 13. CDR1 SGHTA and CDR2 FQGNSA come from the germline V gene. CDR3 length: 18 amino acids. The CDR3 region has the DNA TGTGCCAGCAGCTTAGCGCCCGGGACTAGCGGGACCTCTTTCAAGCAGTACTTC. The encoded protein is CASSLAPGTSGTSFKQYF.

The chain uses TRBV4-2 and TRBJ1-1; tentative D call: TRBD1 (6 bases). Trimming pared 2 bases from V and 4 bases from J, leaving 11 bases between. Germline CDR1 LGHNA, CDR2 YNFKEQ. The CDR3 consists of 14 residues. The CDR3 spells CASSQSHRVTEAFF. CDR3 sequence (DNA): TGTGCCAGCAGCCAATCCCACAGGGTCACTGAAGCTTTCTTT.

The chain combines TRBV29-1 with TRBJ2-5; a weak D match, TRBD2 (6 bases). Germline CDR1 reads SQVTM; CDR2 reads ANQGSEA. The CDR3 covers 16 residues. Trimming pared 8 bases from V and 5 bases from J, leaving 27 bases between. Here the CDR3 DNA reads TGCAGCACCCAGGGCAGCGGGTCGCTCGGGATCGAGACCCAGTACTTC. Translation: CSTQGSGSLGIETQYF.

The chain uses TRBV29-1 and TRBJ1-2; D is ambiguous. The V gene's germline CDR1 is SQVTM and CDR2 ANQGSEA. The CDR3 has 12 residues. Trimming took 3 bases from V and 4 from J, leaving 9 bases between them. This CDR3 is CSVDFSSYGYTF. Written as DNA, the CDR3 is TGCAGCGTTGATTTTTCCAGCTATGGCTACACCTTC.

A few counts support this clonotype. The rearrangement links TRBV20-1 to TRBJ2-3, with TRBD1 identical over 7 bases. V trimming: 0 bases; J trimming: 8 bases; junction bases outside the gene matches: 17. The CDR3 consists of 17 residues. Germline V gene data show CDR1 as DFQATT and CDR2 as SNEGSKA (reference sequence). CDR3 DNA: TGCAGTGCTAGAGATACCCAGGGGGAAGGAGGTTTTGGTACGCAGTATTTT. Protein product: CSARDTQGEGGFGTQYF.

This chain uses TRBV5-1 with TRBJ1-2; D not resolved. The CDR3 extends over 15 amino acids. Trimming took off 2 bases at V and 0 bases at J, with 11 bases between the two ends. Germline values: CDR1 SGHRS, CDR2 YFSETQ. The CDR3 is CASSLEYRANYGYTF. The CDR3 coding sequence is TGCGCCAGCAGCTTAGAGTACAGAGCTAACTATGGCTACACCTTC.

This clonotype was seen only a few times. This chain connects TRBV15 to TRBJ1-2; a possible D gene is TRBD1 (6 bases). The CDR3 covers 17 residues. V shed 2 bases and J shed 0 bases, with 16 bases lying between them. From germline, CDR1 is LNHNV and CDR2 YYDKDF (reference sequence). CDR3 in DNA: TGTGCCACCAGCAGACTGTTCGTGGACAGAACTAACTATGGCTACACCTTC. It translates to CATSRLFVDRTNYGYTF.

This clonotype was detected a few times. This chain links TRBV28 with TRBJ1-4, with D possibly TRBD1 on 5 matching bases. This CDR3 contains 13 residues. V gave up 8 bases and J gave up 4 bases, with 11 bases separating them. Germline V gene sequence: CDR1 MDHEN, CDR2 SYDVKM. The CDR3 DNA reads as TGTGCCAGCGAGACCGGGGGTAATGAAAAACTGTTTTTT. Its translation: CASETGGNEKLFF.

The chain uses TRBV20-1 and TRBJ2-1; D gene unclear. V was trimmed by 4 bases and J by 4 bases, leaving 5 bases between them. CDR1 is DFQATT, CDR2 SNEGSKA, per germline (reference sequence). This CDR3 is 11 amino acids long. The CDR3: CSAMGYNEQFF. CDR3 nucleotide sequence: TGCAGTGCTATGGGGTACAATGAGCAGTTCTTC.

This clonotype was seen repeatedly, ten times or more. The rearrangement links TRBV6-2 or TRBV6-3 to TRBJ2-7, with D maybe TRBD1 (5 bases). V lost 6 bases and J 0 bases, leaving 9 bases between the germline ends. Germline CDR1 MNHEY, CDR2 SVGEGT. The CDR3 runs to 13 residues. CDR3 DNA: TGTGCCAGCAGACCCGACAGCTCCTACGAGCAGTACTTC. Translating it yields CASRPDSSYEQYF.

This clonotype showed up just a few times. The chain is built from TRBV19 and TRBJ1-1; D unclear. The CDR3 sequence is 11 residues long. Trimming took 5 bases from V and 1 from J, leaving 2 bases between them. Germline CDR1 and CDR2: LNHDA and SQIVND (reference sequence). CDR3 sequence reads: CASSWNTEAFF. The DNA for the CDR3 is TGTGCCAGTAGTTGGAACACTGAAGCTTTCTTT. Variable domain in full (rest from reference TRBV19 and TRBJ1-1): DGGITQSPKYLFRKEGQNVTLSCEQNLNHDAMYWYRQDPGQGLRLIYYSQIVNDFQKGDIAEGYSVSREKKESFPLTVTSAQKNPTAFYLCASSWNTEAFFGQGTRLTVV.

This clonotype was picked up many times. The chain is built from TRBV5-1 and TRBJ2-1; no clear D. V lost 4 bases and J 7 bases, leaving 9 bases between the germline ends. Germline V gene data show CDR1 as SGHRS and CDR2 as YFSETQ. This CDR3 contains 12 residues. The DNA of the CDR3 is TGCGCCAGCAGCCAATGGGATAATGAGCAGTTCTTC. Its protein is CASSQWDNEQFF.

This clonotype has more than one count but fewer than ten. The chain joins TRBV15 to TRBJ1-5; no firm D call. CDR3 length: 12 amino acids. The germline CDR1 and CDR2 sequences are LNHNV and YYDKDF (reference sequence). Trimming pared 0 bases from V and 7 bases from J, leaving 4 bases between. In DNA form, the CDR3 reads TGTGCCACCAGCAGAGATACCCAGCCCCAGCATTTT. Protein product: CATSRDTQPQHF.

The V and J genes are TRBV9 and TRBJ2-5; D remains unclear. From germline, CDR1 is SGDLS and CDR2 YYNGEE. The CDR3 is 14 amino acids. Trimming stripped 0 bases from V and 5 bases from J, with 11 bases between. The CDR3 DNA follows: TGTGCCAGCAGCGTAGGACCTTACGGGGAGACCCAGTACTTC. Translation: CASSVGPYGETQYF.

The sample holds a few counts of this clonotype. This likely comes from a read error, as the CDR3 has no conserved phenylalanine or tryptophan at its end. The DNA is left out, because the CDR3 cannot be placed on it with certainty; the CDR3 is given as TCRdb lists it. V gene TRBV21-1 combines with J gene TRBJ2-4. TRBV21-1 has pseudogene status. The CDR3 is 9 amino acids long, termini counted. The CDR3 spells CASSNLEEV.

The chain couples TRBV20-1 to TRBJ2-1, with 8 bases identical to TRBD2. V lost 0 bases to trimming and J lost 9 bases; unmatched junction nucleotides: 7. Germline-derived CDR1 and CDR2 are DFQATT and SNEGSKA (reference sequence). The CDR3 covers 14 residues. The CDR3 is CSARDLTGGVEQFF. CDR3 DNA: TGCAGTGCTAGAGATCTCACGGGGGGGGTTGAGCAGTTCTTC.